This T cell receptor (beta chain) was identified during a study of T cells in localized non-small cell lung cancer. General study results and limits: Median detection of top 100 tumor clones in adjacent lung was about 52 clones. Uninvolved adjacent lung had higher T cell clonality than tumor and all other tissues.

As concerns this clone: The antigen is undetermined. A read error may account for a junction end that differs from germline.

The table came from immunoSEQ multiplex PCR; TCRdb's copy has only in-frame clones and leaves some out. The table shows about 33,000 clones, with roughly nine tenths occurring only once. Germline V gene sequence: CDR1 LGHNT, CDR2 FRNRAP. CDR3 size: 14 residues. This TCR was recovered from a man between 40 and 75 years old with stage I lung adenocarcinoma. The sequenced sample was peripheral blood, obtained before any cancer treatment. This chain joins TRBV12-5 and TRBJ2-3; D remains unclear. DNA of the CDR3: TGTGCTAGTAGTTTGGTACCCTCCGCTGATACGCAGTATTTT. Translating it yields CASSLVPSADTQYF.